This T cell receptor (beta chain) was observed in a study of beta chain features in type 1 diabetes. Overall study results and limits: Moderate but significant shortening of TCRB CDR3s was recorded in all four CD4+ subsets from Type 1 diabetes patients.

Reverse transcription of all isolated RNA meant that expressed TCRB transcripts were sequenced. Sequencing was performed with immunoSEQ multiplex PCR; in TCRdb, only in-frame clones are kept and a portion is missing. Of hundreds of thousands of clones listed, roughly a sixth are singletons. This clone has just a few counts. What it binds is unknown. Markers CD45RO/CCR7/CD25/CD127/CD95/CD27 served to sort CD4+ naive, central memory, regulatory and stem cell-like memory cells. Germline values: CDR1 SGHAT, CDR2 FQNNGV. This CDR3 is 10 amino acids long. Trimming took off 5 bases at V and 10 bases at J, with 8 bases between the two ends.

This clonotype was obtained from a man in his late teens or twenties in good health. Sequenced material: naive CD4+ T cells from blood. V is TRBV11-2 and J is TRBJ1-1; D gene unclear. The CDR3 region is CASSDRGAFF. As DNA, the CDR3 is TGTGCCAGCAGCGACCGCGGAGCTTTCTTT.